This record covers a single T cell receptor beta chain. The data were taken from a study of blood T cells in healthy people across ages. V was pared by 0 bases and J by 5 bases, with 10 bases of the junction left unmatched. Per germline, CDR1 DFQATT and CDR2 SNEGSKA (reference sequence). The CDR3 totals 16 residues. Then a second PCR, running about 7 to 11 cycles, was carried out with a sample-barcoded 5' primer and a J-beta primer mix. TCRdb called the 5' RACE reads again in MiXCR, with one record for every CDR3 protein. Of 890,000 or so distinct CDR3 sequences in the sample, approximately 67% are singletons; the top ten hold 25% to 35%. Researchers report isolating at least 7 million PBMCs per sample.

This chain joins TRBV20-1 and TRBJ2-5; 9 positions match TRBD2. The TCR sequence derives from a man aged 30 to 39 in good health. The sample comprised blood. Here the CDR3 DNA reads TGCAGTGCTAGAGATCTCGGGCGGGGGGGCCTGGAGACCCAGTACTTC. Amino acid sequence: CSARDLGRGGLETQYF.